This T cell receptor beta chain was sequenced in a study of blood T cell repertoires in COVID-19 (dated by TCRdb to about 2020). With respect to the entire study: Collaborator samples came from the United States, Italy and Spain and covered acute and convalescent phases of COVID-19. Where available, HLA class I and class II types were taken from metadata supplied by the sample provider and were not determined by assay-based typing. The dataset comprised deeply sampled blood TCRbeta repertoires from subjects exposed to, actively infected with, or recovered from COVID-19. The repertoires were released in a freely available public database meant as a resource for research on the immune response to SARS-CoV-2. Samples came from the ongoing ImmuneRACE study (first 160 participants) plus 1,254 subjects from 6 global collaborators. A de-identified subject ID, COVID-19 status, age in years and sex were almost always included in the sample metadata. The prospective study material was composed of cDNA or gDNA derived from T cells, B-cell-depleted T cells, or PBMCs.

Whole blood was collected in K2EDTA tubes by collaborating institutions according to the institutions' own protocols. Collaborator samples were shipped for TCRbeta analysis as frozen whole blood, isolated PBMCs, or DNA extracted from either sample type. Relative to germline, V is 0 bases shorter and J is 4 bases shorter, with 7 bases between their ends. The CDR3 holds 13 amino acids from the cysteine to the phenylalanine. Only the CDR3 region is kept as DNA, spanning 39 bases read in frame from base 1. From the germline V gene, CDR1 is SGHRS and CDR2 is YFSETQ. Paper-wide results and their limitations: Clinical and demographic metadata were provided uncurated, with the amount varying by source and participant.

A word on this clone: Its recognized antigen is unknown. No qualities accompany the bases; no much larger clone lies one base away.

TCRbeta CDR3 regions were amplified from genomic DNA using the immunoSEQ Assay, a bias-controlled multiplex PCR. In the paper's pipeline: Nucleated cell counts per sample were estimated from amplification of reference gene primers within the assay. To quantify the absolute abundance of each unique TCRbeta CDR3 rearrangement, sequence reads were collapsed and filtered. Productive Simpson clonality was computed per sample as the square root of Simpson's diversity index over productive rearrangements. TCRdb provides this immuneACCESS table in a form limited to in-frame rearrangements. Some clones are lacking; in checked studies, under half of them reflect an unresolved V gene, and why the rest are absent is not known. V and J calls and clone size come straight from that table; D and trimming were deduced from the DNA. The sample table shows some 100,000 clones, and approximately 90% are seen once. The leading ten clones occupy 0.97% of the sample.

Sequenced sample: peripheral blood. This TCR was sampled from a man aged 60 to 75 with acute or convalescent COVID-19. Recombination linked TRBV5-1 to TRBJ2-5; matching of 6 bases hints at TRBD2 as the D gene. The CDR3 in this case is CASSLEEGETQYF. The bases are TGCGCCAGCAGCTTGGAGGAGGGAGAGACCCAGTACTTC.